These 18 T cell receptor beta chains share one sample of origin, sequenced in a study of blood T cells in healthy people across ages. The second PCR ran about 6 to 11 cycles with a sample-barcoded 5' primer and J-beta primers. TCRdb re-called the 5' RACE reads with MiXCR, one entry per CDR3 protein. The repertoire holds roughly 1,300,000 distinct CDR3 sequences, with around 55% as singletons. The sample was blood. The receptors shown here come from a man younger than 35 in good health.

The V gene is TRBV2, the J gene TRBJ1-2; D is unclear. The CDR3 consists of 14 residues. V lost 7 bases and J lost 6, with 18 bases in between. Germline V lookup: CDR1 SNHLY, CDR2 FYNNEI. The CDR3: CASKKDGPRDGYTF. DNA for the CDR3: TGTGCCAGCAAGAAAGACGGTCCCCGGGATGGCTACACCTTC.

For this clonotype: The missing conserved phenylalanine or tryptophan at the end of this CDR3 makes a read error likely. This chain joins TRBV28 and TRBJ1-2; unclear D gene. Trimming removed 5 bases from V and 8 bases from J, with 18 bases in between. The CDR3 covers 14 residues. In germline, CDR1 is MDHEN, CDR2 SYDVKM. As DNA, the CDR3 is TGTGCCAGCAGTGTAACCCAAAGGCGACGGGGCTACACCTCC. The encoded protein is CASSVTQRRRGYTS.

This chain links TRBV20-1 with TRBJ2-3; 7 bases align to TRBD2. Per the germline V gene, CDR1 is DFQATT and CDR2 is SNEGSKA (reference sequence). The CDR3 runs to 12 residues. The V and J ends lost 5 bases and 11 bases, in that order; junction bases with no gene match: 10. DNA for the CDR3: TGCAGTGCTCCCCCTGGGGGGGGATGGCAGTATTTT. As protein: CSAPPGGGWQYF.

The chain carries TRBV7-9 and TRBJ2-5, with TRBD1 matching 8 bases. The J call is uncertain, as TRBJ2-7 better fits the DNA end. Germline-derived CDR1 and CDR2 are SEHNR and FQNEAQ (reference sequence). The CDR3 totals 16 residues. CDR3: CASSPLPGQETYEQYF. In DNA form, the CDR3 reads TGTGCCAGCAGTCCTTTACCGGGACAGGAGACCTACGAGCAGTACTTC.

This clonotype turned up a few times. This chain links TRBV4-2 with TRBJ2-7; D might be TRBD1 (5 bases). The germline CDR1 and CDR2 sequences are LGHNA and YNFKEQ. Trimming left V 4 bases short and J 0 bases short, with 19 bases between. CDR3 size: 17 residues. The CDR3 nucleotides read TGTGCCAGCAGCCCGAACGCACCACAGGCTATCTCCTACGAGCAGTACTTC. As protein: CASSPNAPQAISYEQYF.

This clonotype is a singleton in its sample. The V gene is TRBV4-2, the J gene TRBJ2-2, with D uncertain. Germline-derived CDR1 and CDR2 are LGHNA and YNFKEQ. The CDR3 length is 17 residues. The V gene lost 0 bases and the J gene lost 1 base, with 12 bases spanning the gap. CDR3 in DNA: TGTGCCAGCAGCCAAGATTCCCCACGGATGAACACCGGGGAGCTGTTTTTT. Translating it yields CASSQDSPRMNTGELFF.

The V and J genes are TRBV7-9 and TRBJ2-1; TRBD2 aligns across 8 bases. The CDR3 has 11 residues. V lost 6 bases, J lost 8 bases, and 0 bases stayed unmatched. Germline V gives CDR1 SEHNR, CDR2 FQNEAQ (reference sequence). The CDR3 region is CASRAGDEQFF. CDR3 in DNA: TGTGCCAGCAGAGCGGGGGATGAGCAGTTCTTC.

This chain connects TRBV3-1 to TRBJ2-6; D gene unclear. The CDR3 runs to 17 residues. Per the germline V gene, CDR1 is LGHDT and CDR2 is YNNKEL (reference sequence). V gave up 1 base and J gave up 0 bases, with 10 bases separating them. The chain's CDR3 is CASSQGAWLSGANVLTF. The CDR3 coding sequence is TGTGCCAGCAGCCAAGGGGCCTGGCTCTCTGGGGCCAACGTCCTGACTTTC.

This clonotype showed up just once. The chain uses TRBV28 and TRBJ1-1, with D possibly TRBD1 on 6 matching bases. Per germline, CDR1 MDHEN and CDR2 SYDVKM. Trimming took 6 bases from V and 1 from J, leaving 15 bases between them. This CDR3 contains 15 residues. This chain's CDR3 is CASRNLGGGNTEAFF. The CDR3 bases are TGTGCCAGCAGAAATCTAGGGGGGGGGAACACTGAAGCTTTCTTT.

This chain connects TRBV29-1 to TRBJ2-7, with D perhaps matching TRBD1 or TRBD2 (5 bases each). With 4 bases removed from V and 7 bases from J, the gap between germline ends came to 11 bases. There are 11 residues in the CDR3. Germline values: CDR1 SQVTM, CDR2 ANQGSEA. The DNA for the CDR3 is TGCAGCGTTGTGACTTGGGGGGAGCAGTACTTC. Translating it yields CSVVTWGEQYF.

This clonotype was seen a few times. The rearrangement joins TRBV29-1 to TRBJ2-7; D is perhaps TRBD1 or TRBD2 (5 bases each). Trimming removed 3 bases from V and 6 bases from J, with 15 bases in between. The CDR3 totals 13 residues. CDR1 and CDR2 from the germline V gene are SQVTM and ANQGSEA. DNA of the CDR3: TGCAGCGTTGACGTGGGGGTCCCATCCGAGCAGTACTTC. Protein product: CSVDVGVPSEQYF.

The CDR3 loop reads CASRIGRTSYNEQFF. The CDR3 DNA is TGTGCCAGCAGGATTGGACGGACCTCCTACAATGAGCAGTTCTTC. This rearrangement joins TRBV6-5 to TRBJ2-1; D remains unclear. V lost 6 bases to trimming and J lost 0 bases, with 12 bases between them. Germline V gene data show CDR1 as MNHEY and CDR2 as SVGAGI. The CDR3 loop spans 15 amino acids.

The chain recombines TRBV3-1 with TRBJ2-1; weak D call: TRBD2 (5 bases). V lost 0 bases, J lost 4 bases, and 10 bases lay in between. Germline values: CDR1 LGHDT, CDR2 YNNKEL (reference sequence). This CDR3 region has 15 residues. The CDR3 is CASSQDTLAYNEQFF. In DNA form, the CDR3 reads TGTGCCAGCAGCCAAGATACCCTAGCTTACAATGAGCAGTTCTTC.

This clonotype was recorded only once. This chain joins TRBV12-3 or TRBV12-4 and TRBJ2-3; TRBD1 matches at 10 bases. The length of the CDR3 is 15 residues. The junction had 5 bases not matched to a gene; V was cut back by 7 bases and J by 1 base. CDR3 sequence reads: CASTTGTGGTDTQYF. The DNA for the CDR3 is TGTGCCAGCACTACTGGGACAGGGGGCACAGATACGCAGTATTTT.

The rearrangement uses TRBV9 and TRBJ2-1; 7 bases match TRBD2. J gave up 2 bases and V 4 bases, and 9 bases lay outside the gene matches. Germline loops: CDR1 SGDLS, CDR2 YYNGEE. This CDR3 contains 16 residues. In DNA, the CDR3 is TGTGCCAGCAGCCCCGCTGGACTAGGCCCCTACAATGAGCAGTTCTTC. It translates to CASSPAGLGPYNEQFF.

Concerning this clonotype itself: Its ends do not fully match the called genes, so a read error is possible. The chain joins TRBV24-1 to TRBJ1-5; TRBD1 agrees at 7 bases. This CDR3 is 17 amino acids long. Germline assignment: CDR1 KGHDR and CDR2 SFDVKD. The CDR3: CATSEYTGEESNQPQRF. DNA for the CDR3: TGTGCCACCAGTGAATACACAGGGGAGGAGAGCAATCAGCCCCAGCGTTTT.

This clonotype was counted a single time. The chain joins TRBV20-1 to TRBJ1-5; D is perhaps TRBD1 (5 bases). V lost 5 bases and J 5 bases, leaving 19 bases between the germline ends. Germline values: CDR1 DFQATT, CDR2 SNEGSKA (reference sequence). The CDR3 sequence is 15 residues long. Written as DNA, the CDR3 is TGCAGTGCTTTGGGGGACGGAAGGAAGTATCAGCCCCAGCATTTT. This translates into CSALGDGRKYQPQHF.

This clonotype was seen a handful of times. The rearrangement joins TRBV28 to TRBJ1-6; possible D gene TRBD1, 5 bases. Trimming removed 8 bases at V and 7 bases at J, with 21 bases between. This CDR3 spans 16 amino acids. Germline CDR1 reads MDHEN; CDR2 reads SYDVKM. In DNA, the CDR3 is TGTGCCAGCGGAGTATCTCACAGGCGGAAGAATTCACCCCTCCACTTT. Translated: CASGVSHRRKNSPLHF.